Given below is one T cell receptor (beta chain) in context. This clone was counted only a few times. Its binding antigen is unknown. Per-base quality was not reported, and no clone a single base away is much larger than it. The record originates from a study of cytomegalovirus exposure and HLA in healthy donors (dated by TCRdb to the late 2010s). In terms of the full investigation: An earlier analysis of 587 of the donors reported roughly 300 Gb of sequence data and around 110 million unique TCR beta sequences obtained from 180 million or so T cells. An early release that covered approximately 600 HLA-typed donors contained about 300 gigabases of sequencing data and approximately 85 million unique TCR sequences. Of the roughly 400 genotyped donors, roughly 85% fell in the genetic ancestry cluster associated with self-reported Caucasian donors. The study aimed to test whether signatures of past pathogen exposure could be identified by cataloging public T cell receptors. The T cell repertoires of 550 to 850 subjects were profiled by immunosequencing and related to cytomegalovirus serostatus. Besides the first cohort of 550 to 750 subjects, a separate validation cohort made up of 90 to 150 different subjects was used. High-throughput TCR immunosequencing, statistical association of individual TCRs with disease status, and machine learning were combined to predict cytomegalovirus infection status. To study patterns of TCR occurrence, a later analysis re-analyzed previously published TCR beta repertoires from 600 to 750 donors and added high-resolution HLA genotyping. Rather than drawing on any new phenotypic data, the later analysis identified candidate immune exposures from TCR beta sequences and the way those sequences occurred across donors. In an earlier analysis of 587 of the donors, high-throughput TCR beta sequencing was used to judge whether each TCR beta V gene segment behaved as functional or pseudogenic. Donor age, sex, ethnicity and CMV serostatus were compiled together with the repertoire data. A later genetic analysis used genome-wide SNP genotypes for about 60% of the roughly 670 donors, treating that subset as a discovery cohort. Every repertoire in the discovery cohort had been generated on one and the same sequencing platform. HLA typing covered class I and class II loci at four-digit resolution. The number of donors typed differed by locus, with about 629-630 for A, B, C, DRB1 and DQB1, more than 500 for DQA1, 600 to 610 for DPA1, and under 490 for DPB1. Four to six DR-DQ haplotypes were handled as single units for association and clustering, since linkage in the cohort was strong. Among roughly 370 genotyped donors of the cohort, an average of approximately 240,000 unique TCR beta nucleotide sequences were sequenced per donor, roughly 18% of them non-productive.

The library was produced with the immunoSEQ multiplex PCR assay. A mixture of 60 forward primers for TCR Vbeta segments and 13 reverse primers for TCR Jbeta segments was used in the multiplex PCR. A multiplex PCR assay on genomic DNA amplified the CDR3 region of rearranged TCR beta genes. On the Illumina HiSeq System, the amplified TCR beta libraries were sequenced as 87-base-pair reads. In the original analysis: Across the 600 to 700 repertoires, a later analysis counted 60 million to 90 million unique TCR beta chains, roughly 11 million of which were shared by at least two donors. A nearest-neighbor algorithm error-corrected the raw reads and collapsed the reads into unique sequences, merging closely related sequences to remove PCR and sequencing errors. To assign V, D and J gene segments, CDR3 sequences were aligned to IMGT reference sequences. For a sequence to be retained, a match of at least six nucleotides was required to both a V gene segment and a J gene segment. A rearrangement counted as productive if the CDR3 had no stop codons and remained in frame with V and J, and every other rearrangement counted as non-productive. Following IMGT convention, CDR3 was defined as the stretch from the second conserved V-encoded cysteine to the conserved J-encoded phenylalanine. In an earlier analysis of around 640 of the donors, sequences lacking an unambiguous match to a single V gene segment were excluded. An earlier analysis of about 600 of the donors called V segments functional above 56.7% productive rearrangements and segregating when the between-donor standard deviation exceeded 5%. A statistical classification framework was built to diagnose cytomegalovirus status from the catalog of TCR beta chain sequences. In a later analysis, V and J genes were assigned by comparing TCR nucleotide sequences against IMGT/GENE-DB human TR gene sequences. Using the TCRdist pipeline, a later analysis assigned CDR3 sequences along with most-parsimonious VDJ recombination scenarios. A later analysis defined each TCR beta chain by its CDR3 amino acid sequence plus V-gene family, and excluded reads lacking a unique V-gene family. As a way to deal with suspected cross-contamination and a sequencing artifact, a later analysis dropped 450 to 700 nucleotide sequences that were highly shared and had low generation probability. A later analysis calculated a clonal expansion index for each public chain from normalized within-repertoire ranks of inferred template counts. Generation probabilities in a later analysis came from a VDJ recombination model fitted to out-of-frame rearrangements, and those results were checked against IGoR. A later analysis scored TCR-TCR, TCR-HLA and TCR-CMV co-occurrence with hypergeometric tests, applying a repertoire-size bias correction to TCR pairs. False discovery rates were estimated in a later analysis by permuting HLA or CMV assignments 20 times. In a later analysis, co-occurring TCRs were grouped using DBSCAN, with TCRdist sequence similarity added in when clustering inside HLA-allele-positive subsets. For co-occurrence clustering, repertoires with fewer than 30,000 or more than 120,000 public chains were excluded, along with about five repertoires with anomalous nucleotide sharing. Sourced from immuneACCESS, this table was stored by TCRdb with only in-frame sequences that have V and J called. A share of the clones is absent; for the studies checked, an unresolved V gene accounts for under half, and the remainder has no known explanation. That table furnishes V, J and clone size, whereas the DNA furnished D and trimming. Recorded for this sample are roughly 110,000 clones; almost 70% of them occurred a single time. The ten largest clones represent around 10% of the sample.

The study at large found these results: A further reported finding was that TCR beta sequences accurately predicted the HLA-A and HLA-B alleles for most subjects in the first cohort. Only TCR beta chains were sequenced in this cohort, and the absence of alpha or paired-chain data limited detectable features. Linkage disequilibrium might explain the correlated functional status among segregating V segments, but an unknown experimental factor could not be excluded. A later genetic analysis associated a missense DCLRE1C variant with V-gene and J-gene trimming of TCR beta chains, and an independent cohort replicated the association. A later analysis reported that several top co-occurrence clusters appeared linked to parvovirus B19, influenza, CMV and Epstein-Barr virus. Roughly uniform sequencing depth across donors was assumed in presence/absence analyses, although this assumption may not hold. In a later genetic analysis, fewer N-insertions in productive TCRs were reported among donors in an Asian-associated ancestry cluster than the roughly 670-donor mean. The sequencing pipeline was judged likely to have produced a cluster of highly shared sequence variants as a technical artifact. According to a later analysis, most CMV-associated TCR beta chains appeared to be HLA-restricted, and the HLA associations seemed to be driven largely by CMV exposure. At a false discovery rate of 0.05, a later analysis linked 15,000 to 20,000 TCR beta sequences to specific HLA alleles. The earlier analysis of 450 to 700 of the donors excluded roughly 17 rarely observed V segments, including chromosome 9 orphons, because counts were too low. Because HLA typing was unavailable for some donors at each locus, only the typed subset was used in association tests. When HLA alleles, especially DR and DQ, strongly co-occurred, attributing TCR associations to individual alleles was difficult. The study listed 164 TCR beta chains as associated with cytomegalovirus. The classifier was reported to diagnose cytomegalovirus status with high specificity and sensitivity in both the original and validation cohorts. In a later analysis, TCR association rates were found to vary across HLA loci, with the most associated TCRs seen for DRB1 alleles and the fewest for HLA-C alleles. Broadly in line with IMGT annotations, most TCR beta V segments showed up in productive rearrangements about 87% or about 30% of the time in an earlier analysis of around 550 of the donors. In a later analysis, HLA-associated TCR beta chains were found to be more clonally expanded and to have lower generation probabilities than equally common non-associated chains. Immune exposure information for the cohort was limited to CMV serostatus. According to the authors, the approach could potentially be generalized to other disease states and immunological phenotypes. Across donors, most TCR sequences were observed very rarely, whereas some public TCRs were present in many individuals. A few of the identified cytomegalovirus-associated TCR beta chains were confirmed in vitro to be specific for cytomegalovirus antigens. Some IMGT-functional V segments, including TRBV6-2 and TRBV6-3, could not be distinguished by the 87-base-pair reads and were therefore excluded.

The cohort consisted of 600 or so healthy bone marrow donors. At the time of sampling, every cohort member was nominally healthy, though immune exposures that went unrecorded were likely present. The donor tested CMV seropositive and was one of the 289 seropositive cohort members. A peripheral blood sample was provided by each donor, and peripheral blood mononuclear cells were used for TCR beta sequencing. Genomic DNA was extracted from the blood cell samples with the Qiagen DNeasy Blood Extraction Kit. The CDR1 and CDR2 encoded by the germline V gene are MNHNS and SASEGT. CDR3 length: 14 amino acids, cysteine to phenylalanine. This entry keeps only the CDR3 DNA: 42 bases, framed from base 1. V is pared back by 8 bases and J by 4 bases, with 15 bases lying between the germline termini.

Sequencing was done on a sample of PBMCs. The chain was built from TRBV6-1 and TRBJ2-1; TRBD2 is possibly the D segment (6 matching bases). The TCR originated in a man aged 25-45 years in good health and CMV-seropositive. The nucleotide sequence is given as TGTGCCAGCCGCGCCGGGGCGGGGTACAATGAGCAGTTCTTC. This codes for CASRAGAGYNEQFF.